This T cell receptor beta chain was obtained from a study of shared clonotypes between healthy human individuals. Germline CDR1 GTSNPN, CDR2 SVGIG (reference sequence). The CDR3 runs to 13 residues. As concerns this clone: Its matching antigen is unknown.

Whole-study results and caveats: Deeper or shallower sequencing was expected to change how clonotypes are shared among donors.

Those who donated were healthy HIV-negative adults, with no recent acute infections or vaccinations reported. Researchers partitioned CD4+ cells into CD45RA+ naive and CD45RA-negative memory subsets. Sorted-subset replicate PCR reactions contained roughly 190 ng DNA, corresponding to around 30,000 T cell genomes. Using immunoSEQ multiplex PCR, the repertoire was profiled, and TCRdb retains in-frame clones only, with some absent. This sample has about 530,000 clones, with less than 96% found just once. The sequencing sample was made of naive CD4+ T cells sorted from blood. Stated subset: CD45RA+ positively selected. The clonotype comes from a woman aged 30 to 39 in good health. This chain links TRBV30 with TRBJ2-5; no reliable D call. The DNA matches TRBJ2-7 better at its end, which makes the J call doubtful. The CDR3 loop is CAWTRPDLYEQYF. CDR3 bases: TGTGCCTGGACAAGACCTGACCTTTACGAGCAGTACTTC.